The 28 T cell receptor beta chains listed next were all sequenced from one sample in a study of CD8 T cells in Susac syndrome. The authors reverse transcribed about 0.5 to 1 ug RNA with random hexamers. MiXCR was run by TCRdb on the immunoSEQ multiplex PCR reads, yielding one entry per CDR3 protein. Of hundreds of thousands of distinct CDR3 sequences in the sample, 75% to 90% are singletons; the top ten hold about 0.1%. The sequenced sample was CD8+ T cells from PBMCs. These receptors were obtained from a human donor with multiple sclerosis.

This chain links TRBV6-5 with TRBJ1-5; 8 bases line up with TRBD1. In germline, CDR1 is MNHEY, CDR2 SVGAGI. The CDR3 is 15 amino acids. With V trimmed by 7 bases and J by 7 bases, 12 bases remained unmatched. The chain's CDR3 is CASNPTDRGGQPQHF. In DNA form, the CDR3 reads TGTGCCAGCAACCCGACTGACAGGGGAGGACAGCCCCAGCATTTT.

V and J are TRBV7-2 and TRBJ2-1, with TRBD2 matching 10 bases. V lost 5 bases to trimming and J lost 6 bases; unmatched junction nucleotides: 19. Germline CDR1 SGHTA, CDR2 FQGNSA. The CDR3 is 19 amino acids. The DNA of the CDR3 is TGTGCCAGCAGCCCCGGGATTCTAAGAGCGGGAGGGGCCTTCAATGAGCAGTTCTTC. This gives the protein CASSPGILRAGGAFNEQFF.

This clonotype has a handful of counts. CDR3 in amino acids: CASSTRGGTYNEQFF. CDR3 nucleotides: TGTGCCAGTAGTACTCGGGGGGGCACCTACAATGAGCAGTTCTTC. The chain employs TRBV19 and TRBJ2-1; 8 bases agree with TRBD2. There are 15 residues in the CDR3. CDR1 is LNHDA, CDR2 SQIVND, per germline (reference sequence). The ends lost 4 bases at V and 2 bases at J; junction bases unmatched: 4.

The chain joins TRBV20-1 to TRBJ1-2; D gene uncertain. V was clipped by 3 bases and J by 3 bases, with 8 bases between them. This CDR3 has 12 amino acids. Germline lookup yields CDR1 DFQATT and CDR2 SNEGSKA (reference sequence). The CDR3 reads CSASASYYGYTF. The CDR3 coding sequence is TGCAGTGCTAGCGCTTCGTACTATGGCTACACCTTC.

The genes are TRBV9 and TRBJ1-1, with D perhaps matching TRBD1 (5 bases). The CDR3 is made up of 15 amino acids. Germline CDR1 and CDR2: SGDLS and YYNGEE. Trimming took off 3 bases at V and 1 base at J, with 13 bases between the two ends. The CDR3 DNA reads TGTGCCAGCAGCGAATGGACAACCCCGAACACTGAAGCTTTCTTT. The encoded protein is CASSEWTTPNTEAFF.

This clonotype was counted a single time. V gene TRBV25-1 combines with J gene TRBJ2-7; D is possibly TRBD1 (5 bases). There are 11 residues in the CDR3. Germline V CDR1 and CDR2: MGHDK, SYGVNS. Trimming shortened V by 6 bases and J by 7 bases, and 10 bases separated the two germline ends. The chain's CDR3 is CASRGLLEQYF. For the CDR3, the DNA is TGTGCCAGCAGGGGGCTGTTGGAGCAGTACTTC.

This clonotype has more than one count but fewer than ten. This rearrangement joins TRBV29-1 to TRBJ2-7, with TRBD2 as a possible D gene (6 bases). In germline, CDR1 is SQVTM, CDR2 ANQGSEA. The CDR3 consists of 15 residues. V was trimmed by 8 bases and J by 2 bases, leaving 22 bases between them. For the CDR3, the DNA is TGCAGCCTTTGCCGGTCCGCGGGGACTCCCTACGAGCAGTACTTC. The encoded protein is CSLCRSAGTPYEQYF.

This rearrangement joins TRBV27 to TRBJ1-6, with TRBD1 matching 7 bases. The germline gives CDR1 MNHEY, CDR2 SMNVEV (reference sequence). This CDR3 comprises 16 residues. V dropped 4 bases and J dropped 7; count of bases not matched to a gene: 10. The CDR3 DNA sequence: TGTGCCAGCAGTTCCCTCCAACAGGGGTGGAATTCACCCCTCCACTTT. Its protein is CASSSLQQGWNSPLHF.

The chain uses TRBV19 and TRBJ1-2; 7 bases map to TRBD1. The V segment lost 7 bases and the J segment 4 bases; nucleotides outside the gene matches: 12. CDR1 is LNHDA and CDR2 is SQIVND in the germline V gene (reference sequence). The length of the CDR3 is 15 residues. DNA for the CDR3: TGTGCCAGTACCCCGGGACAGTTTTTTGCCTATGGCTACACCTTC. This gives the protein CASTPGQFFAYGYTF.

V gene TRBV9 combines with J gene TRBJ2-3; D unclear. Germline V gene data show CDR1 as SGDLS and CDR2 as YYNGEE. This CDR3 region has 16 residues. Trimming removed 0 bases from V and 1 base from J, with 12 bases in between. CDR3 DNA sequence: TGTGCCAGCAGCGTAGGTGCAGGACCGGGCACAGATACGCAGTATTTT. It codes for CASSVGAGPGTDTQYF.

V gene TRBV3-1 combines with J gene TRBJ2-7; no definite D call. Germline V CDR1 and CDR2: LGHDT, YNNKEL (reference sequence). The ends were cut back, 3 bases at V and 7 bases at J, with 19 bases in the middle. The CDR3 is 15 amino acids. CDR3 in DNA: TGTGCCAGCAGCCATCCCGGAACGAGCTTGGGGGAGCAGTACTTC. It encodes CASSHPGTSLGEQYF.

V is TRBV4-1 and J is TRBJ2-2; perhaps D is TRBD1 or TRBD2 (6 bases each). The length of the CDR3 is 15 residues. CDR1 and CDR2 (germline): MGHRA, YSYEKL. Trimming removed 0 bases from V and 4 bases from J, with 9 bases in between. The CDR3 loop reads CASSQEGGFTGELFF. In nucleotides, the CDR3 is TGCGCCAGCAGCCAAGAGGGGGGCTTCACCGGGGAGCTGTTTTTT.

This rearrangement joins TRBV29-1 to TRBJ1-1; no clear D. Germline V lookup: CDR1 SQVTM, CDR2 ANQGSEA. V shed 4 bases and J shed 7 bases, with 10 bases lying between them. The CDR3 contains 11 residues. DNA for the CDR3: TGCAGCGTTGTTGAGGGCCTTGAAGCTTTCTTT. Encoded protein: CSVVEGLEAFF.

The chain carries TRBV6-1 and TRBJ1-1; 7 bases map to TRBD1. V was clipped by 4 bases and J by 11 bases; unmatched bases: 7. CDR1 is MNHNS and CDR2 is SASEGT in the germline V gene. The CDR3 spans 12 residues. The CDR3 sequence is CASSGLQGFAFF. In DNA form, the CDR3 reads TGTGCCAGCAGTGGGCTACAGGGGTTTGCTTTCTTT.

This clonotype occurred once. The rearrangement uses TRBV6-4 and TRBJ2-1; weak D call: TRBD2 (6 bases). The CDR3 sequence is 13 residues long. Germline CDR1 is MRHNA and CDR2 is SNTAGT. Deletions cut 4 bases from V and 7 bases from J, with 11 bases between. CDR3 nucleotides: TGTGCCAGCAGTGGCGGGGAGACTAATGAGCAGTTCTTC. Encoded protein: CASSGGETNEQFF.

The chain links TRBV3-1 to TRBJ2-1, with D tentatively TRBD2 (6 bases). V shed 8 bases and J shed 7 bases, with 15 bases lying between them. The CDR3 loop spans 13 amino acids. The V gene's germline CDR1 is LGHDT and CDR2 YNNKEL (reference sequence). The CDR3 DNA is TGTGCCAGCCGTGAAACTAGCCAGAATGAGCAGTTCTTC. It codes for CASRETSQNEQFF.

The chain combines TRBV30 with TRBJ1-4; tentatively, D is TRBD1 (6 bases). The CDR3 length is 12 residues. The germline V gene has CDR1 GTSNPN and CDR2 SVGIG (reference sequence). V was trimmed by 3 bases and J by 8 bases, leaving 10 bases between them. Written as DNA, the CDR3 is TGTGCCTGGAGGGGGACACAGGAAAAACTGTTTTTT. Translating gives CAWRGTQEKLFF.

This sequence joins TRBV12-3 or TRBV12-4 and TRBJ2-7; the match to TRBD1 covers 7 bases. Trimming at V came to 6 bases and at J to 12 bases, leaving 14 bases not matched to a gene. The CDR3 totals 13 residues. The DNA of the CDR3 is TGTGCCAGCAGCCAGGACTTTTCGGGACAGTTGTACTTC. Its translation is CASSQDFSGQLYF.

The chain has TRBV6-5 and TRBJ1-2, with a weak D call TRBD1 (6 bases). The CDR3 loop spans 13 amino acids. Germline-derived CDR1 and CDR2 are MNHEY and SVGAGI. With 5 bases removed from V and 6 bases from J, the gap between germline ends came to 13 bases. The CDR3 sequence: CASSHTGLNGYTF. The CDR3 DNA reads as TGTGCCAGCAGTCATACAGGGTTAAATGGCTACACCTTC.

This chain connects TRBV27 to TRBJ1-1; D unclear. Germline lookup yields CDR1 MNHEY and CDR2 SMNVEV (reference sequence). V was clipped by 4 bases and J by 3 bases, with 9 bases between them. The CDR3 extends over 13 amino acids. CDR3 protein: CASSSLLDTEAFF. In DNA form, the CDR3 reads TGTGCCAGCAGTTCCCTTTTGGACACTGAAGCTTTCTTT.

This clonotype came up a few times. The chain's CDR3 is CASGLNGLEQYF. The CDR3 DNA reads TGTGCTAGTGGTTTGAACGGGCTCGAGCAGTACTTC. This rearrangement joins TRBV12-5 to TRBJ2-7, with unresolved D. The CDR3 extends over 12 amino acids. Trimming pared 2 bases from V and 6 bases from J, leaving 8 bases between. The germline gives CDR1 LGHNT, CDR2 FRNRAP.

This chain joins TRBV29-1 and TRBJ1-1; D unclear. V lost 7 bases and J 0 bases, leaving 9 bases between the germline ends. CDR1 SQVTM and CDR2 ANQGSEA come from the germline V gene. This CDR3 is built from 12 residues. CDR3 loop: CSGGWVNTEAFF. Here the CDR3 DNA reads TGCAGCGGAGGATGGGTGAACACTGAAGCTTTCTTT.

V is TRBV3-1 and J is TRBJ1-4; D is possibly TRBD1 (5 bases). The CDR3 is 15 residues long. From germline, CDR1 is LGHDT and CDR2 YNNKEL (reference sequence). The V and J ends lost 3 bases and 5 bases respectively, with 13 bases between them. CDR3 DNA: TGTGCCAGCAGCCAGGACACTCAGCCGAATGAAAAACTGTTTTTT. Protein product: CASSQDTQPNEKLFF.

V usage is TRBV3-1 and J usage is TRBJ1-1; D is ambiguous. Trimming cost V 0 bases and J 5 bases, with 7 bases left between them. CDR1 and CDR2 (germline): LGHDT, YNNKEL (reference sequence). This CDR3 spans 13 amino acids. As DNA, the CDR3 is TGTGCCAGCAGCCAAGATTCCCAAACTGAAGCTTTCTTT. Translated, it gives CASSQDSQTEAFF. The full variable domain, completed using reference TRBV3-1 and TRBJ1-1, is DTAVSQTPKYLVTQMGNDKSIKCEQNLGHDTMYWYKQDSKKFLKIMFSYNNKELIINETVPNRFSPKSPDKAHLNLHINSLELGDSAVYFCASSQDSQTEAFFGQGTRLTVV.

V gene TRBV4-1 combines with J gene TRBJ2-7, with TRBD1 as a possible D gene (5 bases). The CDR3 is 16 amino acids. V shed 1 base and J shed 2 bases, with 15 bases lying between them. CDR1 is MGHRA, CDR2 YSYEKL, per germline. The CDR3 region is CASSQVWPGLTYEQYF. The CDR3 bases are TGCGCCAGCAGCCAAGTGTGGCCAGGGTTGACCTACGAGCAGTACTTC.

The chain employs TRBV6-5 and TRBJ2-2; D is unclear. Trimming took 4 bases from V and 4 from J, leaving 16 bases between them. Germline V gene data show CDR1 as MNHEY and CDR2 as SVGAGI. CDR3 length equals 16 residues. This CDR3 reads CASSFRGRDGTGELFF. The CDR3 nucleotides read TGTGCCAGCAGTTTTCGAGGACGCGATGGCACCGGGGAGCTGTTTTTT.

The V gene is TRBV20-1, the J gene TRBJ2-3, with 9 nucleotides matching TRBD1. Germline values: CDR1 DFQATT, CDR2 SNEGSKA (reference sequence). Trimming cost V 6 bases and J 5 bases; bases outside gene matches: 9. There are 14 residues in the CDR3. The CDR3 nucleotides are TGCAGTGCCCGCGACAGGGGGGACGTAGATACGCAGTATTTT. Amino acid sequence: CSARDRGDVDTQYF.

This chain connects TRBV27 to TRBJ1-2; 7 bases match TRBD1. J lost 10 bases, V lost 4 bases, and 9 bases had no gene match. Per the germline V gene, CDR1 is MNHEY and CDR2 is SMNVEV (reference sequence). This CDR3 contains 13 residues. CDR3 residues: CASSSQGTLPYTF. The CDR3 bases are TGTGCCAGCAGTTCACAGGGGACTTTGCCCTACACCTTC.